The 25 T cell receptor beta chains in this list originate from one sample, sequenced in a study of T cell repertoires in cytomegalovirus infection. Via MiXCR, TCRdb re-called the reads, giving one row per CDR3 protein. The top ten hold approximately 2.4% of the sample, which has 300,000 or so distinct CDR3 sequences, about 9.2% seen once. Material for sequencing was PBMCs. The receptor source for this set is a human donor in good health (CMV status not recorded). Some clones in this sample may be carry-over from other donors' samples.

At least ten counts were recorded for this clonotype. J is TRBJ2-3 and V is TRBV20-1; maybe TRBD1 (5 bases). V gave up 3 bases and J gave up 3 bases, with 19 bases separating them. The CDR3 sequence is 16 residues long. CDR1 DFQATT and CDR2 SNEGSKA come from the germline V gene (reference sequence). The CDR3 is CSASNPNPGLTDTQYF. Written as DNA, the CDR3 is TGCAGTGCTAGCAACCCTAACCCAGGGCTAACAGATACGCAGTATTTT.

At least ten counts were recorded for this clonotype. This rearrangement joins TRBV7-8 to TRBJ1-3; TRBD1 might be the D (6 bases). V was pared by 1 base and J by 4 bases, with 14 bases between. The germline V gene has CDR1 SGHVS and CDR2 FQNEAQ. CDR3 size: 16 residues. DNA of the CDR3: TGTGCCAGCAGCTTAGGGGCCCCAGGGGCCGGAAACACCATATATTTT. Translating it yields CASSLGAPGAGNTIYF.

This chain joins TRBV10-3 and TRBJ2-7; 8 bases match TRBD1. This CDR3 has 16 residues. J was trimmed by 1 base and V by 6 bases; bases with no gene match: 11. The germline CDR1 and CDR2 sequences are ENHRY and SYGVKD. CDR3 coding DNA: TGTGCCATCAGCCCCGGACAGGGAAAAGGGTCCTACGAGCAGTACGTC. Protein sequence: CAISPGQGKGSYEQYV.

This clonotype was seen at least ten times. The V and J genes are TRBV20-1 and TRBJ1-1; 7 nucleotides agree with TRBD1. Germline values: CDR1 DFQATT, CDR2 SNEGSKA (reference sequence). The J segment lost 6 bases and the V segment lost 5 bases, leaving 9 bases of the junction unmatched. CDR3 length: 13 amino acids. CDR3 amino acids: CSAYRGRGSEAFF. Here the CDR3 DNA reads TGCAGTGCTTACAGGGGCCGAGGCTCTGAAGCTTTCTTT.

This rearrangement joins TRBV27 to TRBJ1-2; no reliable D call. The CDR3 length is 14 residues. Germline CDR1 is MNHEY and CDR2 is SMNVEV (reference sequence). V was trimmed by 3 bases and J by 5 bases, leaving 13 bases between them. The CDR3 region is CASSLAGSGYGYTF. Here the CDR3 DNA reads TGTGCCAGCAGTTTGGCGGGTTCTGGGTATGGCTACACCTTC.

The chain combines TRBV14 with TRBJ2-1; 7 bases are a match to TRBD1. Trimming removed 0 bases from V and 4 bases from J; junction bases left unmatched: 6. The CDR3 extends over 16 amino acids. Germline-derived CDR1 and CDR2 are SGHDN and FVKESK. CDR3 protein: CASSQDVTGLYNEQFF. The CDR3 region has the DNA TGTGCCAGCAGCCAAGATGTGACAGGGTTATACAATGAGCAGTTCTTC.

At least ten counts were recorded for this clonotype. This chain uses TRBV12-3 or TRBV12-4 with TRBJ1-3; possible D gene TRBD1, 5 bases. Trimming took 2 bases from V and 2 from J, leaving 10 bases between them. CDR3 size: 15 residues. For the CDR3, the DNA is TGTGCCAGCAGTTTATCAGGGCTAGCTGGAAACACCATATATTTT. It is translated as CASSLSGLAGNTIYF.

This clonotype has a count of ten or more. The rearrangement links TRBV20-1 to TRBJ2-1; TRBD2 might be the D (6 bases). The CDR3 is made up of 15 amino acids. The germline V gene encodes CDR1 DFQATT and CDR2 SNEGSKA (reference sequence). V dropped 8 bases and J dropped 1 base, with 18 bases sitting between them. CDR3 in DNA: TGCAGTACCACAATTTTCGGGGGTTCCTACAATGAGCAGTTCTTC. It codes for CSTTIFGGSYNEQFF.

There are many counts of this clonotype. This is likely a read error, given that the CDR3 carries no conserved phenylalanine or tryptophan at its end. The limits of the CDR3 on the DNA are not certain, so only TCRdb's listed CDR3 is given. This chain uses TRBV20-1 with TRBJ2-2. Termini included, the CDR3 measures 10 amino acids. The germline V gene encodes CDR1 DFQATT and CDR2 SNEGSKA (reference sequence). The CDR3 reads CSASVSQLWD.

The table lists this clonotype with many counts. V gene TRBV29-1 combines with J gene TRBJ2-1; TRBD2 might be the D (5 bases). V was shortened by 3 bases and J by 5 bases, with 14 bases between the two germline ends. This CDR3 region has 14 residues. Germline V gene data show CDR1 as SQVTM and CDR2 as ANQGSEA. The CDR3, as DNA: TGCAGCGTTGATCGCGCGGGTGGGGACAATGAGCAGTTCTTC. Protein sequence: CSVDRAGGDNEQFF.

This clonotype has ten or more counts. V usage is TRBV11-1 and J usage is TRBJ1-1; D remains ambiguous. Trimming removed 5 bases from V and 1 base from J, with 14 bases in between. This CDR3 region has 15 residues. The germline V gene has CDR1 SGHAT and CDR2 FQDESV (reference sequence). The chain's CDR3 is CASSHPAPGNTEAFF. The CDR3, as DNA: TGTGCCAGCAGCCACCCGGCGCCGGGGAACACTGAAGCTTTCTTT.

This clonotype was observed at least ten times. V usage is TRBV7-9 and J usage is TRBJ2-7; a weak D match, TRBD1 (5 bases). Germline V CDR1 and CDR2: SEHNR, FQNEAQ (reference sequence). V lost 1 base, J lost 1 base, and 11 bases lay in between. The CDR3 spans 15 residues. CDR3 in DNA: TGTGCCAGCAGCTTAGGGGCAGGGATGTCCTACGAGCAGTACGTC. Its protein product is CASSLGAGMSYEQYV.

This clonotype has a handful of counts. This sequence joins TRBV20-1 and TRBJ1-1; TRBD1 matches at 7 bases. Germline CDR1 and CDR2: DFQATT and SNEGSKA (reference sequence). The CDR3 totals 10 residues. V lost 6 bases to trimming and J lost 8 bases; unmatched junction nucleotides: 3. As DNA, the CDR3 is TGCAGTGCAGGACAGGTCGAAGCTTTCTTT. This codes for CSAGQVEAFF.

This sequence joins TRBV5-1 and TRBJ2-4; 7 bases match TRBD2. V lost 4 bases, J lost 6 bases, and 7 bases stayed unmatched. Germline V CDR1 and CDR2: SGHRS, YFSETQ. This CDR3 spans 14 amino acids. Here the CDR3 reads CASSLGTIPNIQYF. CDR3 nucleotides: TGCGCCAGCAGCCTTGGGACTATTCCAAACATTCAGTACTTC.

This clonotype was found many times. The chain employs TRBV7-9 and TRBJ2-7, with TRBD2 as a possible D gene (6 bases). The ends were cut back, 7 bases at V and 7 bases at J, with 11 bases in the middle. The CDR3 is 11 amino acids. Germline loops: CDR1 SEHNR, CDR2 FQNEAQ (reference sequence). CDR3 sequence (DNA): TGTGCCAGCAATTTAGGGAGGGAGCAGTACTTC. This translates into CASNLGREQYF.

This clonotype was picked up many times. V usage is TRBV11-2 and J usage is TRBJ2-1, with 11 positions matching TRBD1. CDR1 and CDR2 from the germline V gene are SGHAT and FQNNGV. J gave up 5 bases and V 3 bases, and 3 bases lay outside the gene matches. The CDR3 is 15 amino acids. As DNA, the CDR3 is TGTGCCAGCAGCTTTGGGACAGGGGGGCACAATGAGCAGTTCTTC. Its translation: CASSFGTGGHNEQFF.

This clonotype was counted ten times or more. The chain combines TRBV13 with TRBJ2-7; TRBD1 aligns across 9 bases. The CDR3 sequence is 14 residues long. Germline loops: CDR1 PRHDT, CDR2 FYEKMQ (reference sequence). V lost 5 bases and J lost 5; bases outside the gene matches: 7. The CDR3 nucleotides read TGTGCCAGCAGCGCGGGACAGGGCTTCCACGAGCAGTACTTC. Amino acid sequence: CASSAGQGFHEQYF.

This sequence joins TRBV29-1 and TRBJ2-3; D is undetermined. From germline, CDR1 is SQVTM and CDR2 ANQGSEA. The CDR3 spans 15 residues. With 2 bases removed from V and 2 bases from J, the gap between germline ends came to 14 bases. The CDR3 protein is CSVESPPLYTDTQYF. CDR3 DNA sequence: TGCAGCGTTGAAAGCCCACCACTATACACAGATACGCAGTATTTT.

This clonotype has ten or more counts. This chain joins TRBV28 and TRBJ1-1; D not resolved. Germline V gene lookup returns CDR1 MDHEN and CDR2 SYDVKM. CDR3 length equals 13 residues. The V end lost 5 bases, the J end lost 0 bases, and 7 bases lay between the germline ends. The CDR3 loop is CASSGRLNTEAFF. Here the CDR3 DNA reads TGTGCCAGCAGTGGCAGACTGAACACTGAAGCTTTCTTT. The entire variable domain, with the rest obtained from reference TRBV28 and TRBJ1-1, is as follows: DVKVTQSSRYLVKRTGEKVFLECVQDMDHENMFWYRQDPGLGLRLIYFSYDVKMKEKGDIPEGYSVSREKKERFSLILESASTNQTSMYLCASSGRLNTEAFFGQGTRLTVV.

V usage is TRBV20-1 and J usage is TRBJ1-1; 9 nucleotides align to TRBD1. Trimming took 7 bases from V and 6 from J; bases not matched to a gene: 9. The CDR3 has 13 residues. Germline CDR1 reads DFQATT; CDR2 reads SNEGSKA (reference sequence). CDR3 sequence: CSVATGGIAEAFF. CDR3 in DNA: TGCAGTGTGGCGACAGGGGGTATAGCTGAAGCTTTCTTT.

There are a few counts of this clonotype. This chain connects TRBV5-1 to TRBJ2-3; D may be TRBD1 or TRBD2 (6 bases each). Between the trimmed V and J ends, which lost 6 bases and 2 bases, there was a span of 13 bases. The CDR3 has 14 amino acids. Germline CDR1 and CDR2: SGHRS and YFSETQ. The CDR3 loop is CASNPGAPTDTQYF. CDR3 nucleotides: TGCGCCAGCAACCCGGGGGCCCCCACAGATACGCAGTATTTT.

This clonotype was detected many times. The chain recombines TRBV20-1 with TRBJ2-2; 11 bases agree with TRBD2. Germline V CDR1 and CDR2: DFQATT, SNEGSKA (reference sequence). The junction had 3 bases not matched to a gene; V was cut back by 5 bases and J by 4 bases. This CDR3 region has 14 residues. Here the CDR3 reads CSAVAGGSTGELFF. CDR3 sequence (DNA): TGCAGTGCTGTAGCGGGGGGGAGCACCGGGGAGCTGTTTTTT.

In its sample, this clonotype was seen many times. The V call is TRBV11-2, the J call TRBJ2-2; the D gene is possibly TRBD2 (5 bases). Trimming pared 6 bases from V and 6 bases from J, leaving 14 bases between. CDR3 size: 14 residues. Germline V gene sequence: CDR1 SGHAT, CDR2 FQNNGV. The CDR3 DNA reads TGTGCCAGCAGTTACCCAACTAGGGCCGGGGAGCTGTTTTTT. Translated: CASSYPTRAGELFF.

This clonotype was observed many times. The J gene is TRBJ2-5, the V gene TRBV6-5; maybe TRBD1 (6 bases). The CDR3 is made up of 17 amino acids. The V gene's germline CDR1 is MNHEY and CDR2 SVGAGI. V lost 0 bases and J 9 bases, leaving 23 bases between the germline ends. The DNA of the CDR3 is TGTGCCAGCAGTTACTCGGTTGGGGGCGCGGGTCATGGTCCCCAGTACTTC. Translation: CASSYSVGGAGHGPQYF.

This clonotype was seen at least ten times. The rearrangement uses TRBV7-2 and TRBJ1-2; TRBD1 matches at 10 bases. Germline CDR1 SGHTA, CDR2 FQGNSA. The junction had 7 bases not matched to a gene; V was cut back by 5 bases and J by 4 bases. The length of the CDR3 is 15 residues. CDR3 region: CASSPGQGPFYGYTF. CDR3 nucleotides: TGTGCCAGCAGCCCGGGACAGGGGCCTTTCTATGGCTACACCTTC. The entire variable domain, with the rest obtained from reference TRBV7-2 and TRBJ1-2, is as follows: GAGVSQSPSNKVTEKGKDVELRCDPISGHTALYWYRQSLGQGLEFLIYFQGNSAPDKSGLPSDRFSAERTGGSVSTLTIQRTQQEDSAVYLCASSPGQGPFYGYTFGSGTRLTVV.